This T cell receptor beta chain is from a study of T cell clones after liver transplantation. The wider study: TCRbeta sequencing after a pre-transplant mixed lymphocyte reaction identified graft-donor-reactive clones, later tracked in post-transplant blood. Study-wide results and limits: The donor-reactive repertoire was only partly measurable in two subjects, lacking donor cells.

Unstimulated PBMCs were sorted into CD3+CD4+ and CD3+CD8+ populations. About this clone: Its specificity is unknown.

Sequencing used immunoSEQ multiplex PCR; TCRdb keeps in-frame clones, though not all of them. This sample has about 99,000 clones, with 75% to 85% found just once. The V segment lost 6 bases and the J segment 7 bases; nucleotides outside the gene matches: 14. Germline CDR1 is MNHNS and CDR2 is SASEGT. CDR3 length: 16 residues. V usage is TRBV6-1 and J usage is TRBJ2-4, with 8 bases lining up with TRBD1. Sequencing was performed on CD4+ T cells from blood, taken before liver transplant. The receptor was isolated from a human donor who received a liver transplant. CDR3 coding DNA: TGTGCCAGCAGGGAACCTCTTGACAGGGGTTTTAACATTCAGTACTTC. Translating gives CASREPLDRGFNIQYF.